The TCR beta chain described here comes from a study of T cells after yellow fever vaccination (dated by TCRdb to the late 2010s). For the study in its entirety: The SMART-Seq v4 Ultra Low Input RNA kit was used to prepare libraries from fractions with low cell numbers. Bulk TCR alpha and beta repertoires were sequenced longitudinally to track T-cell clones before and after primary and booster YFV17D yellow fever vaccination. Two healthy male donors, one aged 18 to 30 and one aged 30 to 39 years, were included in the cohort. Bulk PBMC replicates and cell subsets were isolated from blood drawn at multiple timepoints before and after both primary and secondary immunization.

Study-level results and caveats: Because only a couple of donors were included in the study, the extent to which the findings can be generalized is limited. Compared with the primary T-cell response, the secondary T-cell response was faster but weaker, reaching its peak on day 5 rather than on day 15. A small fraction of clonotypes appeared in both the CD4 and CD8 compartments, likely as a result of convergent recombination. Computational filtering was required because FACS-sorted repertoires could contain abundant contaminating clonotypes from the bulk population. After the booster, most of the clones that had expanded following primary vaccination were detected again (almost 98% of CD4 and around 88% of CD8), which suggests that memory was broadly maintained.

Comments on this clonotype: Its specific antigen is unknown. Nothing much larger sits one base from this clone, and base qualities are not available.

In light of the paper, this sample's treatment or condition label describes: live attenuated yellow fever vaccine strain. PBMCs were isolated from peripheral blood using a standard Ficoll-Paque protocol. Dynabeads CD4 and CD8 positive selection kits were used to isolate the CD4 and CD8 T-cell fractions. TriZol was used to extract RNA from bulk PBMCs, from CD4 and CD8 fractions, and from dextramer-positive and dextramer-negative fractions. TCR cDNA was synthesized by 5'RACE template switching, which introduced a universal primer site and unique molecular identifiers. Priming of cDNA synthesis was performed from both the TCR alpha and TCR beta constant segments. Library amplification used two PCR steps, and the second PCR step added sample barcodes and sequencing adapters. Sequencing of libraries was done on Illumina HiSeq 2500 (2x100 bp) or NovaSeq (2x150 bp). Under the source paper's analysis protocol: Reads were demultiplexed and collapsed into UMI consensus sequences with MIGEC, and V(D)J alignment was performed with MiXCR. Vaccine-responding clonotypes were defined with edgeR using replicate PBMC samples, requiring FDR below 0.01 and a log2 fold change above 5 up to day 15. Each bulk clonotype was labeled CD4 or CD8 based on which sequenced repertoire, CD4 or CD8, contained the clonotype at higher abundance. Clones were called with MiXCR by TCRdb after fastp trimmed the public reads at Q25, and only in-frame beta chains were retained. Here each entry gathers all rows of one CDR3 protein and keeps the most common genes and DNA. TCRdb's processing, not the study's, gives the V and J calls here. This sample comprises 200,000 to 250,000 distinct CDR3 sequences, 6.9% of them detected only once. In total, the top ten clones hold roughly 0.86% of the sample.

The specimen comprised CD4+ T cells sorted from PBMCs, sampled 15 days after the yellow fever booster vaccination. This clonotype was sampled from a young man who received the YFV17D yellow fever vaccine.

The CDR3 protein sequence reads: CASSPYRAESYEQYF. The bases are TGTGCCAGCAGTCCCTACAGGGCCGAATCCTACGAGCAGTACTTC. The rearranged segments are TRBV27 and TRBJ2-7, with TRBD1 as a weak D call on 6 bases. The V and J ends are trimmed by 5 bases and 1 base, leaving 15 bases between them. Per the germline V gene (reference sequence), MNHEY is the CDR1 and SMNVEV is the CDR2. The CDR3 holds 15 amino acids from the cysteine to the phenylalanine. CDR3 DNA only is kept here, 45 bases in frame from base 1.